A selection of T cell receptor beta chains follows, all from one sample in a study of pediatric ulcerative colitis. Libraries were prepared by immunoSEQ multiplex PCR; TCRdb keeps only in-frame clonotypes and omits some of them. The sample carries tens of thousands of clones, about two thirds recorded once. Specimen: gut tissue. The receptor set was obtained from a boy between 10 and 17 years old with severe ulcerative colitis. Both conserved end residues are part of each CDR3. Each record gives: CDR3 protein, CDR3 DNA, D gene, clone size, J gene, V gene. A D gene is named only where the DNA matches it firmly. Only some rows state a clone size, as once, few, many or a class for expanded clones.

CASSYGTGGTGYGYTF | TGTGCCAGCAGCTATGGGACAGGGGGGACGGGCTATGGCTACACCTTC | TRBD1 | few | TRBJ1-2 | TRBV7-2
CASTEAANTEAFF | TGTGCCAGCACCGAGGCCGCGAACACTGAAGCTTTCTTT | - | - | TRBJ1-1 | TRBV6-1
CARQGLPYSNQPQHF | TGTGCCAGACAGGGCCTTCCTTATAGCAATCAGCCCCAGCATTTT | - | - | TRBJ1-5 | TRBV11-2
CAIRPGEGTEAFF | TGTGCCATCCGGCCGGGCGAGGGCACTGAAGCTTTCTTT | - | - | TRBJ1-1 | TRBV10-3
CSVDGRLAGGRTDTQYF | TGCAGCGTTGATGGGAGGTTAGCGGGGGGTCGCACAGATACGCAGTATTTT | TRBD2 | - | TRBJ2-3 | TRBV29-1
CASSLSRDTQYF | TGTGCCAGCAGTTTAAGTCGGGATACGCAGTATTTT | - | - | TRBJ2-3 | TRBV28
CASSLEDRFNSPLHF | TGTGCCAGCAGCTTAGAGGACAGATTTAATTCACCCCTCCACTTT | - | - | TRBJ1-6 | TRBV11-2
CASSGWNTEAFF | TGTGCCAGCAGCGGATGGAACACTGAAGCTTTCTTT | - | few | TRBJ1-1 | TRBV5-4
CASSQRPQHF | TGTGCCAGCAGCCAACGCCCCCAGCATTTT | - | - | TRBJ1-5 | TRBV6-6
CASSERDVGGKLFF | TGTGCCAGCAGTGAAAGGGATGTAGGTGGAAAACTGTTTTTT | - | - | TRBJ1-4 | TRBV2
CASSEGTGSNSNQPQHF | TGTGCCAGCAGTGAAGGGACAGGCAGCAATAGCAATCAGCCCCAGCATTTT | TRBD1 | - | TRBJ1-5 | TRBV2
CASMSATNYGYTF | TGTGCCAGCATGTCGGCCACGAACTATGGCTACACCTTC | - | - | TRBJ1-2 | TRBV6-6
CASSVGQTMYGYTF | TGTGCCAGCAGCGTAGGACAGACAATGTATGGCTACACCTTC | - | - | TRBJ1-2 | TRBV9
CASSSQGGTTEAFF | TGTGCCAGCAGCTCCCAAGGGGGGACCACTGAAGCTTTCTTT | - | - | TRBJ1-1 | TRBV11-2
CASRGLGDSPLHF | TGCGCCAGCAGGGGTCTAGGTGATTCACCCCTCCACTTT | - | few | TRBJ1-6 | TRBV5-1
CASSLQGAGNTIYF | TGCGCCAGCAGCCTTCAGGGGGCGGGAAACACCATATATTTT | TRBD1 | - | TRBJ1-3 | TRBV5-1
CAWGTTGNTIYF | TGTGCCTGGGGGACGACTGGAAACACCATATATTTT | - | once | TRBJ1-3 | TRBV30
CASSLVQGLNYGYTF | TGTGCCAGCAGCTTGGTGCAGGGGCTGAACTATGGCTACACCTTC | - | once | TRBJ1-2 | TRBV5-8
CASSHPGGYEQYF | TGTGCCAGCAGCCACCCCGGAGGTTACGAGCAGTACTTC | - | - | TRBJ2-7 | TRBV5-6
CASRVANTGELFF | TGTGCCAGCAGGGTCGCGAACACCGGGGAGCTGTTTTTT | - | - | TRBJ2-2 | TRBV6-5
CASRRGIDRTEAFF | TGTGCCAGCAGACGCGGGATCGATAGGACTGAAGCTTTCTTT | - | - | TRBJ1-1 | TRBV5-8
CASTQSLGGGTYEQYF | TGTGCCAGCACCCAATCTCTTGGGGGAGGAACCTACGAGCAGTACTTC | - | - | TRBJ2-7 | TRBV7-2
CASSQAGPGTSQNIQYF | TGCGCCAGCAGCCAAGCCGGGCCAGGGACATCCCAAAACATTCAGTACTTC | - | - | TRBJ2-4 | TRBV4-3
CASSISGEGEQYF | TGTGCCAGCAGCATAAGCGGGGAGGGCGAGCAGTACTTC | TRBD2 | few | TRBJ2-7 | TRBV2
CASSLVQGPYEQYF | TGCGCCAGCAGCTTGGTCCAGGGGCCCTACGAGCAGTACTTC | - | - | TRBJ2-7 | TRBV5-1
CASSLTVSYEQYF | TGTGCCAGCAGTCTGACAGTCTCCTACGAGCAGTACTTC | - | - | TRBJ2-7 | TRBV27
CSALGLQVQFF | TGCAGTGCTTTGGGACTCCAAGTGCAGTTCTTC | - | few | TRBJ2-1 | TRBV20-1
CASSRPTGTEEAFF | TGTGCCAGCAGCCGACCAACCGGGACTGAAGAAGCTTTCTTT | - | - | TRBJ1-1 | TRBV11-2
CASSGSPYNNEQFF | TGTGCCAGCAGCGGCAGCCCGTACAACAATGAGCAGTTCTTC | - | - | TRBJ2-1 | TRBV13
CASSEMGGMNTEAFF | TGTGCCAGCAGTGAAATGGGGGGCATGAACACTGAAGCTTTCTTT | - | - | TRBJ1-1 | TRBV2
CASSLMRGGYNSPLHF | TGTGCCAGCAGCTTAATGAGAGGGGGATATAATTCACCCCTCCACTTT | - | - | TRBJ1-6 | TRBV7-9
CAWTTGVNYGYTF | TGTGCCTGGACGACTGGAGTAAACTATGGCTACACCTTC | - | - | TRBJ1-2 | TRBV30
CASSASGEEKLFF | TGCGCCAGCAGCGCTTCCGGGGAGGAAAAACTGTTTTTT | - | - | TRBJ1-4 | TRBV5-1
CASSLSYQRGGRETQYF | TGTGCCAGCAGCTTATCCTATCAGCGGGGTGGGCGAGAGACCCAGTACTTC | TRBD2 | - | TRBJ2-5 | TRBV7-8
CASSPRGQGTYEQYF | TGTGCCAGCAGTCCGCGGGGACAGGGCACCTACGAGCAGTACTTC | TRBD1 | - | TRBJ2-7 | TRBV6-1
CASTEWGQGGYTF | TGTGCCAGCACCGAATGGGGACAGGGTGGCTACACCTTC | TRBD1 | - | TRBJ1-2 | TRBV6-1
CASRFTGTGLETQYF | TGTGCCAGCAGATTTACCGGGACAGGTTTGGAGACCCAGTACTTC | TRBD1 | - | TRBJ2-5 | TRBV27
CASSQTFGVWQTQYF | TGCGCCAGCAGCCAAACTTTTGGGGTTTGGCAGACCCAGTACTTC | - | few | TRBJ2-5 | TRBV4-1
CASRPGTVQETQYF | TGTGCCAGCAGACCTGGGACAGTCCAAGAGACCCAGTACTTC | TRBD1 | once | TRBJ2-5 | TRBV2
CASTESGGKYNEQFF | TGTGCCAGCACCGAGAGCGGGGGAAAGTACAATGAGCAGTTCTTC | TRBD2 | - | TRBJ2-1 | TRBV7-9
CATKDRFGGSGELFF | TGCGCCACAAAGGACAGGTTTGGTGGCTCCGGGGAGCTGTTTTTT | TRBD1 | few | TRBJ2-2 | TRBV5-1
CASSSSGGSYNEQFF | TGTGCCAGCAGTTCTAGCGGGGGCTCCTACAATGAGCAGTTCTTC | TRBD2 | - | TRBJ2-1 | TRBV6-4
CASRPAGVTDTQYF | TGTGCCAGCCGTCCAGCGGGGGTTACAGATACGCAGTATTTT | TRBD2 | - | TRBJ2-3 | TRBV11-2
CASSQAGPGLAVGYTQYF | TGCGCCAGCAGCCAAGCGGGCCCGGGACTAGCGGTCGGATATACGCAGTATTTT | TRBD2 | - | TRBJ2-3 | TRBV4-3